This is a list of T cell receptor beta chains from one sample in a study of control samples from healthy donors and cancer patients. TCRdb keeps only in-frame clones here, not all; method: immunoSEQ multiplex PCR. The sample has 120,000 or so clones, around 87% seen once. The sequenced sample was blood. The origin of the receptors is a man aged 60 to 75 in good health. The CDR3 runs from the conserved cysteine through the conserved F or W. A D gene is named only where the DNA matches it firmly. For some rows the clone size is stated as once, few or many, or as a class when expanded; others skip it.

>NA|NA|TRBJ2-5|17|TRBV21-1
CASSKAQIAPGFETQYF
TGTGCCAGCAGCAAAGCGCAGATCGCGCCAGGGTTCGAGACCCAGTACTTC
>NA|NA|TRBJ1-6|14|TRBV5-5
CASSFPEAYSPLHF
TGTGCCAGCAGCTTCCCGGAGGCCTATTCACCCCTCCACTTT
>NA|NA|TRBJ1-4|16|TRBV2
CASSDPLQATNEKLFF
TGTGCCAGCAGTGACCCCTTACAGGCAACTAATGAAAAACTGTTTTTT
>NA|TRBD2|TRBJ2-2|16|TRBV3-1/TRBV3-2
CASSQGGLAGPGELFF
TGTGCCAGCAGCCAAGGGGGGCTAGCGGGGCCCGGGGAGCTGTTTTTT
>NA|NA|TRBJ1-5|15|TRBV6-5
CASSRLPGPDQPQHF
TGTGCCAGCAGTCGGCTACCGGGACCTGATCAGCCCCAGCATTTT
>once|NA|TRBJ1-1|12|TRBV19
CASRGGWAEAFF
TGTGCCAGTAGAGGTGGGTGGGCTGAAGCTTTCTTT
>NA|NA|TRBJ2-3|16|TRBV6-1
CASSEARGARTDTQYF
TGTGCCAGCAGTGAAGCGAGAGGGGCCCGCACAGATACGCAGTATTTT
>NA|NA|TRBJ2-4|13|TRBV3-1/TRBV3-2
CASSYGQLTIQYF
TGTGCCAGCAGCTACGGACAGCTTACTATTCAGTACTTC
>once|TRBD1|TRBJ1-1|15|TRBV6-6
CASRPQDRVNTEAFF
TGTGCCAGCAGACCCCAAGACAGGGTGAACACTGAAGCTTTCTTT
>NA|TRBD2|TRBJ2-1|16|TRBV7-2
CASSLDGGTSYNEQFF
TGTGCCAGCAGCTTAGATGGCGGGACTAGCTACAATGAGCAGTTCTTC
>NA|NA|TRBJ1-5|14|TRBV2
CASSWTARNQPQHF
TGTGCCAGCAGCTGGACAGCACGCAATCAGCCCCAGCATTTT
>NA|TRBD1|TRBJ1-6|14|TRBV19
CASGGRQGTSPLHF
TGTGCCAGTGGGGGGAGACAGGGCACTTCACCCCTCCACTTT
>once|NA|TRBJ1-2|12|TRBV13
CASSPRASGYTF
TGTGCCAGCAGCCCCAGGGCCTCTGGCTACACCTTC
>NA|NA|TRBJ2-3|13|TRBV5-4
CASSQGSTDTQYF
TGTGCCAGCAGCCAGGGAAGCACAGATACGCAGTATTTT
>NA|NA|TRBJ1-1|14|TRBV29-1
CSVVRGERNTEAFF
TGCAGCGTTGTGCGGGGGGAGAGGAACACTGAAGCTTTCTTT
>NA|NA|TRBJ1-3|11|TRBV29-1
CSVERGNTIYF
TGCAGCGTTGAGCGAGGAAACACCATATATTTT
>NA|NA|TRBJ2-7|16|TRBV1
CTSRSKPKPEGYEQYF
TGCACCAGCAGATCCAAGCCAAAGCCCGAAGGGTACGAGCAGTACTTC
>NA|TRBD1|TRBJ1-5|13|TRBV28
CASSPDRNQPQHF
TGTGCCAGCAGCCCGGACAGGAATCAGCCCCAGCATTTT
>NA|TRBD1|TRBJ1-6|16|TRBV11-3
CASSFERQGIDSPLHF
TGTGCCAGCAGCTTCGAAAGACAGGGGATTGATTCACCCCTCCACTTT
>NA|NA|TRBJ2-3|14|TRBV18
CASSRHGGTDTQYF
TGTGCCAGCTCACGACACGGGGGCACAGATACGCAGTATTTT
>once|NA|TRBJ1-3|13|TRBV5-4
CASSSRTEDTIYF
TGTGCCAGCAGCTCTCGGACAGAGGACACCATATATTTT
>NA|NA|TRBJ1-1|14|TRBV28
CASIVGTPSTEAFF
TGTGCCAGCATAGTTGGGACTCCCAGCACTGAAGCTTTCTTT
>NA|NA|TRBJ1-3|16|TRBV4-2
CASSFGTPDSGNTIYF
TGTGCCAGCAGCTTCGGGACTCCAGACTCTGGAAACACCATATATTTT
>NA|TRBD1|TRBJ1-2|13|TRBV12-3/TRBV12-4
CASSSGQGYGYTF
TGTGCCAGCAGTTCCGGACAGGGCTATGGCTACACCTTC
>NA|TRBD1|TRBJ1-2|12|TRBV12-3/TRBV12-4
CASSYTGDGYTF
TGTGCCAGCAGTTACACAGGGGATGGCTACACCTTC
>NA|NA|TRBJ1-1|15|TRBV5-4
CASSLSAEPLVEAFF
TGTGCCAGCAGCTTGAGTGCAGAGCCTCTTGTTGAAGCTTTCTTT
>NA|TRBD1|TRBJ2-6|19|TRBV7-9
CASSLALGQGASGANVLTF
TGTGCCAGCAGCTTAGCGTTGGGACAGGGGGCTTCTGGGGCCAACGTCCTGACTTTC
>NA|NA|TRBJ2-1|11|TRBV29-1
CSVSVSNEQFF
TGCAGCGTCTCCGTGTCCAATGAGCAGTTCTTC
>NA|TRBD1|TRBJ1-4|15|TRBV11-2
CASSLGDRPNEKLFF
TGTGCCAGCAGCTTAGGGGACAGGCCTAATGAAAAACTGTTTTTT
>few|NA|TRBJ1-4|13|TRBV29-1
CSVFIGTGEKLFF
TGCAGCGTTTTTATAGGGACGGGTGAAAAACTGTTTTTT
>NA|NA|TRBJ2-2|14|TRBV7-2
CASSLVGVAGELFF
TGTGCCAGCAGCTTAGTGGGGGTGGCCGGGGAGCTGTTTTTT
>NA|NA|TRBJ2-5|14|TRBV3-1/TRBV3-2
CASSRGGPQETQYF
TGTGCCAGCAGCCGAGGGGGGCCCCAAGAGACCCAGTACTTC
>NA|TRBD2|TRBJ2-1|13|TRBV4-1
CAMGTSGYNEQFF
TGCGCCATGGGGACTAGCGGGTACAATGAGCAGTTCTTC
>NA|NA|TRBJ2-7|13|TRBV18
CASSPQGDYEQYF
TGTGCCAGCTCACCACAGGGGGATTACGAGCAGTACTTC
>NA|NA|TRBJ1-1|13|TRBV24-1
CATRDTGYTEAFF
TGTGCCACCAGGGATACAGGGTACACTGAAGCTTTCTTT
>NA|NA|TRBJ1-2|13|TRBV24-1
CATSVGVGYGYTF
TGTGCCACCAGTGTGGGAGTCGGCTATGGCTACACCTTC
>NA|NA|TRBJ1-4|15|TRBV4-1
CASSQNGQLNEKLFF
TGCGCCAGCAGCCAAAACGGACAGTTAAATGAAAAACTGTTTTTT
>NA|NA|TRBJ1-3|15|TRBV5-1
CASSLAGEGGNTIYF
TGCGCCAGCAGCTTGGCCGGGGAGGGAGGAAACACCATATATTTT
>NA|NA|TRBJ1-1|13|TRBV24-1
CATRGDGNTEAFF
TGTGCCACCAGGGGGGACGGGAACACTGAAGCTTTCTTT
>NA|NA|TRBJ1-2|16|TRBV6-6
CASSYPRGGSVYGYTF
TGTGCCAGCAGTTACCCGAGGGGGGGCAGCGTATATGGCTACACCTTC
>NA|TRBD1|TRBJ1-4|15|TRBV28
CASSLGGQFNEKLFF
TGTGCCAGCAGTTTAGGGGGACAGTTTAATGAAAAACTGTTTTTT
>NA|TRBD1|TRBJ2-7|14|TRBV2
CASRTAQGWYEQYF
TGTGCCAGCAGGACCGCACAGGGGTGGTACGAGCAGTACTTC
>once|NA|TRBJ2-5|16|TRBV7-8
CASSLRGSSGTETQYF
TGTGCCAGCAGCTTAAGGGGGTCCTCGGGGACGGAGACCCAGTACTTC
>NA|TRBD1|TRBJ1-2|14|TRBV11-2
CASSLEQGNYGYTF
TGTGCCAGCAGCTTAGAACAGGGGAACTATGGCTACACCTTC
>NA|TRBD1|TRBJ2-1|14|TRBV6-6
CASSYRGLDNEQFF
TGTGCCAGCAGCTACAGGGGGCTGGACAATGAGCAGTTCTTC
>NA|TRBD1|TRBJ1-5|15|TRBV18
CASSPGTGGLQPQHF
TGTGCCAGCTCACCCGGGACAGGGGGTCTTCAGCCCCAGCATTTT
>NA|NA|TRBJ1-2|13|TRBV12-3/TRBV12-4
CASSSGPLPGYTF
TGTGCCAGCAGTTCCGGGCCCCTGCCTGGCTACACCTTC
>NA|NA|TRBJ1-5|14|TRBV27
CASSFDRANQPQHF
TGTGCCAGCAGTTTTGATAGGGCCAATCAGCCCCAGCATTTT
>NA|NA|TRBJ2-7|14|TRBV18
CASSSGPPTYEQYF
TGTGCCAGCTCGTCCGGGCCGCCAACCTACGAGCAGTACTTC
>NA|NA|TRBJ1-4|14|TRBV9
CASSVSGMVEKLFF
TGTGCCAGCAGCGTCTCAGGGATGGTCGAAAAACTGTTTTTT
>NA|NA|TRBJ1-4|15|TRBV7-2
CASMASGGPNEKLFF
TGTGCCAGCATGGCGAGCGGGGGCCCTAATGAAAAACTGTTTTTT
>NA|NA|TRBJ1-2|15|TRBV19
CASRLDVLANYGYTF
TGTGCCAGTAGGCTTGACGTACTCGCTAACTATGGCTACACCTTC
>NA|NA|TRBJ1-4|17|TRBV4-2
CASSQEWSDLSSHKLFF
TGTGCCAGCAGCCAAGAATGGTCGGACTTAAGTTCTCATAAACTGTTTTTT
>few|TRBD2|TRBJ2-3|24|TRBV9
CASSGSVVYGSSGGAAVTADTQYF
TGTGCCAGCAGCGGGAGCGTCGTCTATGGAAGTAGCGGGGGGGCGGCGGTTACGGCAGATACGCAGTATTTT
>NA|TRBD2|TRBJ2-2|16|TRBV5-4
CASSTFLAGGGGELFF
TGTGCCAGCAGTACTTTTCTAGCGGGGGGCGGCGGGGAGCTGTTTTTT